The 8 T cell receptor beta chains reported below all come from one sample, sequenced in a study of blood T cells in healthy people across ages (dated by TCRdb to about 2015). Libraries were prepared through 5' RACE. Sequenced on an Illumina HiSeq 2500. A second PCR of roughly 7 to 11 cycles was performed with a sample-barcoded 5' primer and a J-beta primer mix. TCRdb's own reprocessing of the public reads used fastp at Q25 and MiXCR and kept productive beta chains. Each record represents a unique CDR3 protein, reported with the most common genes and DNA among its rows. The sample data list over 600,000 distinct CDR3 sequences, and around three fifths of these were observed just once. Of the sample, roughly 25% is held by the ten largest clones. The sequencing sample was made of blood. The receptors here all came from a middle-aged man in good health.

This chain links TRBV7-2 with TRBJ2-5; D gene ambiguous. Near its end, the DNA agrees better with TRBJ2-7, so the J call may be wrong. Germline V gene sequence: CDR1 SGHTA, CDR2 FQGNSA. The CDR3 length is 11 residues. In DNA form, the CDR3 reads TGTGCCAGCAGCGGCCCCACCGAGCAGTACTTC. This encodes CASSGPTEQYF.

This sequence joins TRBV6-2 or TRBV6-3 and TRBJ1-5; 7 bases fit TRBD1. This CDR3 has 15 amino acids. From germline, CDR1 is MNHEY and CDR2 SVGEGT. The ends lost 6 bases at V and 0 bases at J; junction bases unmatched: 5. The chain's CDR3 is CASSKGQVSNQPQHF. The DNA of the CDR3 is TGTGCCAGCAGCAAAGGACAGGTTAGCAATCAGCCCCAGCATTTT.

V usage is TRBV7-6 and J usage is TRBJ2-3; D is unresolved. The CDR3 consists of 13 residues. CDR1 is SGHVS, CDR2 FNYEAQ, per germline. V lost 5 bases and J lost 4, with 10 bases in between. For the CDR3, the DNA is TGTGCCAGCAGCCCGATCGGCTCAGATACGCAGTATTTT. It translates to CASSPIGSDTQYF.

The genes are TRBV6-2 or TRBV6-3 and TRBJ2-1, with D perhaps TRBD1 (5 bases). Germline loops: CDR1 MNHEY, CDR2 SVGEGT. The CDR3 is made up of 14 amino acids. Trimming took 4 bases from V and 7 from J, leaving 14 bases between them. This CDR3 reads CASSWSRVENEQFF. DNA for the CDR3: TGTGCCAGCAGTTGGAGCAGGGTCGAAAATGAGCAGTTCTTC.

This chain links TRBV6-5 with TRBJ1-1; no clear D gene. The CDR3 extends over 14 amino acids. The V and J ends lost 7 bases and 0 bases respectively, with 12 bases between them. The germline V gene has CDR1 MNHEY and CDR2 SVGAGI. CDR3: CASKRTCVNTEAFF. The CDR3 nucleotides read TGTGCCAGCAAAAGGACGTGCGTGAACACTGAAGCTTTCTTT.

There are a few counts of this clonotype. CDR3 residues: CASSLRRADTQYF. The CDR3 nucleotides are TGTGCCAGCAGCTTACGGAGGGCAGATACGCAGTATTTT. The chain combines TRBV7-3 with TRBJ2-3; a possible D gene is TRBD2 (6 bases). CDR1 and CDR2 (germline): SGHTA, FQGTGA. This CDR3 has 13 amino acids. Between the trimmed V and J ends, which lost 2 bases and 4 bases, there was a span of 7 bases.

This clonotype was seen many times. The CDR3 reads CASSLTGTYEQYF. The DNA of the CDR3 is TGTGCCAGCAGCCTGACAGGGACCTACGAGCAGTACTTC. This rearrangement joins TRBV7-2 to TRBJ2-7; TRBD1 matches at 7 bases. CDR1 is SGHTA and CDR2 is FQGNSA in the germline V gene. The V gene end was trimmed by 5 bases and the J gene end by 2 bases; junction bases not matched to a gene: 3. The CDR3 length is 13 residues.

This clonotype was detected a few times. J is TRBJ2-5 and V is TRBV2; D unclear. This CDR3 is 13 amino acids long. Trimming cost V 6 bases and J 11 bases, with 19 bases left between them. The germline V gene encodes CDR1 SNHLY and CDR2 FYNNEI. The CDR3 region is CASRTSGYNEQYF. Here the CDR3 DNA reads TGTGCCAGCAGGACGTCGGGCTACAATGAGCAGTACTTC.